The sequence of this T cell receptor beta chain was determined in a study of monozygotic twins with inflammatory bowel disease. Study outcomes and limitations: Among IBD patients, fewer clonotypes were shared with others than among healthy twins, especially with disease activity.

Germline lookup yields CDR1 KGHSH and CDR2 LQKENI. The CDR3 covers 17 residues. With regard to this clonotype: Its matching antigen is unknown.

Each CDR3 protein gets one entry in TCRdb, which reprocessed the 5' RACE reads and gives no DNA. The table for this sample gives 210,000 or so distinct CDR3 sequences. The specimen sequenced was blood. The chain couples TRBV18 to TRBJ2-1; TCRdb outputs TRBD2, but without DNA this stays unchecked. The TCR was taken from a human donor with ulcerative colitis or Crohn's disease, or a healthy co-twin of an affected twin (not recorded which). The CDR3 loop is CASSPPRAGHPYNEQFF.